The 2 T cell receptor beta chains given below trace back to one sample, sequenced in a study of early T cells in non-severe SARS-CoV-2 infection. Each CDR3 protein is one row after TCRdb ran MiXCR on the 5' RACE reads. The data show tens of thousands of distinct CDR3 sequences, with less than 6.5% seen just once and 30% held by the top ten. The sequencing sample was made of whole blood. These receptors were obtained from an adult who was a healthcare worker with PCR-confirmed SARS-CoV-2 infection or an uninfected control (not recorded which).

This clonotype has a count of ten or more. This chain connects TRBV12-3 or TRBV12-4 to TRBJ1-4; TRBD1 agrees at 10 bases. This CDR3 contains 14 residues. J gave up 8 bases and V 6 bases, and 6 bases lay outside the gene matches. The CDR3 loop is CASRRQGAREKLFF. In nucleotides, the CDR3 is TGTGCCAGCAGAAGACAGGGGGCTCGAGAAAAACTGTTTTTT.

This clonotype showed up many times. CDR3 residues: CSARGWRDQETQYF. The CDR3 region has the DNA TGCAGTGCTAGAGGGTGGAGGGACCAAGAGACCCAGTACTTC. The V and J genes are TRBV20-1 and TRBJ2-5; a possible D gene is TRBD2 (6 bases). The CDR3 is made up of 14 amino acids. Germline V gene lookup returns CDR1 DFQATT and CDR2 SNEGSKA (reference sequence). V lost 1 base and J lost 0, with 9 bases in between.